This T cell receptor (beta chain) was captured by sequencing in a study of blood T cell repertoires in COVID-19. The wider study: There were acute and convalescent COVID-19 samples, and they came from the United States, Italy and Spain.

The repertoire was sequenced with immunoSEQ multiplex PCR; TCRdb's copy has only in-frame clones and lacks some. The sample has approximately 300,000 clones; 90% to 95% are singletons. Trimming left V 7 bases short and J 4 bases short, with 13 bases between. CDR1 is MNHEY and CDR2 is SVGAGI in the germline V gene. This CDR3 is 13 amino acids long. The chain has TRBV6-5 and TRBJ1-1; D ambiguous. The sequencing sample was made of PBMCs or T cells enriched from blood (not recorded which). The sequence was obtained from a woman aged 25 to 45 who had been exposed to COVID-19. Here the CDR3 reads CASIDPPGTEAFF. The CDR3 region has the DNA TGTGCCAGCATAGATCCCCCGGGCACTGAAGCTTTCTTT.